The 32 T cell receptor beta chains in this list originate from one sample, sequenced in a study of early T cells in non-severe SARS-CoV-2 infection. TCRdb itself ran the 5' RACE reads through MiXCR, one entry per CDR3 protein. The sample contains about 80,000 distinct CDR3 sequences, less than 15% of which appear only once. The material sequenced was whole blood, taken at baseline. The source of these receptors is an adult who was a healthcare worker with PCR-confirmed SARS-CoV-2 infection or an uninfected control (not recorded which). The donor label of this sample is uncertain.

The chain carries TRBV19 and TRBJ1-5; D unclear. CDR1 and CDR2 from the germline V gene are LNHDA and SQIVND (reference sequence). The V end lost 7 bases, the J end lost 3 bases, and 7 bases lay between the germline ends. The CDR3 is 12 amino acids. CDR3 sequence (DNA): TGTGCCAGTAACAGTTACAATCAGCCCCAGCATTTT. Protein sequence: CASNSYNQPQHF.

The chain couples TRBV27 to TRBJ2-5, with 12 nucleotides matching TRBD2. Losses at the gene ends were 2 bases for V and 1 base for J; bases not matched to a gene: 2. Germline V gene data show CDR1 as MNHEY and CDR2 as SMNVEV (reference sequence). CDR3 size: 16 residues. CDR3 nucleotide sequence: TGTGCCAGCAGTTTAACGACTAGCGGGGGCCAAGAGACCCAGTACTTC. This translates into CASSLTTSGGQETQYF.

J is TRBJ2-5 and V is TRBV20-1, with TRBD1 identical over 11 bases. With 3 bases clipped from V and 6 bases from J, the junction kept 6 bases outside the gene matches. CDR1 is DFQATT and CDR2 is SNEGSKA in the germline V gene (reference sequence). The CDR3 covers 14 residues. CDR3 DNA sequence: TGCAGTGCTAGTGATCCGGACAGGGGGCAGACCCAGTACTTC. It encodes CSASDPDRGQTQYF.

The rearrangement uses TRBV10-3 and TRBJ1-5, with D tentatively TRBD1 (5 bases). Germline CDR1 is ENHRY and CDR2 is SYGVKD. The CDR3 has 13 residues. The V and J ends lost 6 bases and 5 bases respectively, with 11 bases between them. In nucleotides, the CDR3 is TGTGCCATCAGCAGGGACGTAGATCAGCCCCAGCATTTT. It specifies CAISRDVDQPQHF.

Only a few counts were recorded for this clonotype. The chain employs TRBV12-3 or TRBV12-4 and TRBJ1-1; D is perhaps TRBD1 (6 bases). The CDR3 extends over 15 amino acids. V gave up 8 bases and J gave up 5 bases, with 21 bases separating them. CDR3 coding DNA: TGTGCCAGCTGTATCCAGGGGCCGCTTAAAACTGAAGCTTTCTTT. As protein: CASCIQGPLKTEAFF.

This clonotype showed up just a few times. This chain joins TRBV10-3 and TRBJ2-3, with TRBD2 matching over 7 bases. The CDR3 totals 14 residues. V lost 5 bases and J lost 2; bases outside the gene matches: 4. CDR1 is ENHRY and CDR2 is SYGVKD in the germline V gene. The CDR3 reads CAISRGGATDTQYF. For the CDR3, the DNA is TGTGCCATCAGTCGCGGGGGAGCCACAGATACGCAGTATTTT.

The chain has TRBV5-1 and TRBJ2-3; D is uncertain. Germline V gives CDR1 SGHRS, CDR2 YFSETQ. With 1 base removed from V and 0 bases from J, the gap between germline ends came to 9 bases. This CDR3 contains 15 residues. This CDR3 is CASSLNRISTDTQYF. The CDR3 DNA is TGCGCCAGCAGCTTGAACCGGATTAGCACAGATACGCAGTATTTT.

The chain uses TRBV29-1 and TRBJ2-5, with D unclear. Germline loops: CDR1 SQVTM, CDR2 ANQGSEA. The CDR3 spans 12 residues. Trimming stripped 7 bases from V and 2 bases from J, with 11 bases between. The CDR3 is CSALRPQETQYF. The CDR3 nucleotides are TGCAGCGCCCTCCGCCCTCAAGAGACCCAGTACTTC. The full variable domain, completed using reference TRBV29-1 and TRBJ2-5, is SAVISQKPSRDICQRGTSLTIQCQVDSQVTMMFWYRQQPGQSLTLIATANQGSEATYESGFVIDKFPISRPNLTFSTLTVSNMSPEDSSIYLCSALRPQETQYFGPGTRLLVL.

The CDR3 DNA sequence: TGTGCCAGCAGCGAGACTAGCGGACCCCGACAGACCCAGTACTTC. Translating gives CASSETSGPRQTQYF. This chain joins TRBV5-4 and TRBJ2-5; the match to TRBD2 covers 9 bases. CDR1 is SGHNT and CDR2 is YYREEE in the germline V gene (reference sequence). J was trimmed by 6 bases and V by 4 bases; bases with no gene match: 10. This CDR3 has 15 residues.

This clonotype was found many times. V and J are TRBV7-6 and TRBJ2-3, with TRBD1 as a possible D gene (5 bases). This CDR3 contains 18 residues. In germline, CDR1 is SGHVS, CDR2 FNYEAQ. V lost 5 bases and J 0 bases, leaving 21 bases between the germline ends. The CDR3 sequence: CASSPLVGARKSTDTQYF. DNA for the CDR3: TGTGCCAGCAGCCCTCTCGTAGGGGCCCGAAAAAGCACAGATACGCAGTATTTT.

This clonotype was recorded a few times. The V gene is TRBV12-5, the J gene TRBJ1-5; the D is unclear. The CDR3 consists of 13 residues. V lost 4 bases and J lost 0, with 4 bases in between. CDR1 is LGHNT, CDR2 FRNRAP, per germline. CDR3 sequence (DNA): TGTGCTAGTGGTTCGAATAGCAATCAGCCCCAGCATTTT. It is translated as CASGSNSNQPQHF.

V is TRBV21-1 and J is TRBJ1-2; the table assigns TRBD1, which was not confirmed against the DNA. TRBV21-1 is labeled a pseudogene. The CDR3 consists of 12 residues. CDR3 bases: TGTGCCAGCAGCAAAGAACAGGGAGGCTACACCTTC. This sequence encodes CASSKEQGGYTF.

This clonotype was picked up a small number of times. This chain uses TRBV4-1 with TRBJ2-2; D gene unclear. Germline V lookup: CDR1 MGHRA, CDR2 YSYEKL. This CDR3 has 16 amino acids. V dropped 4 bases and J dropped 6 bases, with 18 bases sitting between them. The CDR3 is CASSPLGMSLAGELFF. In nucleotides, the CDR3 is TGCGCCAGCAGCCCCCTAGGCATGTCTTTGGCCGGGGAGCTGTTTTTT.

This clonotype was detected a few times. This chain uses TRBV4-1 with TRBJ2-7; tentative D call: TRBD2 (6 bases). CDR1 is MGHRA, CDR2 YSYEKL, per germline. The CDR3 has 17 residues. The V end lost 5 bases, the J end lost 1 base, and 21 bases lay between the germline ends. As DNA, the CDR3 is TGCGCCAGCAGCGGATCAAGAGAGGGAGGCGGGTCCTACGAGCAGTACTTC. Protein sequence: CASSGSREGGGSYEQYF.

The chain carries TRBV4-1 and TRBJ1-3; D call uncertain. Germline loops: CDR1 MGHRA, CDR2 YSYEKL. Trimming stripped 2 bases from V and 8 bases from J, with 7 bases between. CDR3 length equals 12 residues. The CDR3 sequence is CASSQPWDTIYF. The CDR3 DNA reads TGCGCCAGCAGCCAACCCTGGGACACCATATATTTT.

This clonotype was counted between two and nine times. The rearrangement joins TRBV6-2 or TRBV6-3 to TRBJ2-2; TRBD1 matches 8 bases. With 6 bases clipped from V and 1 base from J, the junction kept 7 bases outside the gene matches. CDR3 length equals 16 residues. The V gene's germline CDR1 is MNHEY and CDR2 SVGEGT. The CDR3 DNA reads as TGTGCCAGCAGATTCAGGGGGCTCCTGAACACCGGGGAGCTGTTTTTT. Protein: CASRFRGLLNTGELFF.

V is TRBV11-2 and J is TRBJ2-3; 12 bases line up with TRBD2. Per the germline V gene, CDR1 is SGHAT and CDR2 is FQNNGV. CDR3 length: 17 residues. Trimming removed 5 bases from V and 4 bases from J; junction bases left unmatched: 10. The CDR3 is CASSPHLAGGPPDTQYF. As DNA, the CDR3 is TGTGCCAGCAGCCCCCACCTAGCGGGAGGGCCCCCAGATACGCAGTATTTT.

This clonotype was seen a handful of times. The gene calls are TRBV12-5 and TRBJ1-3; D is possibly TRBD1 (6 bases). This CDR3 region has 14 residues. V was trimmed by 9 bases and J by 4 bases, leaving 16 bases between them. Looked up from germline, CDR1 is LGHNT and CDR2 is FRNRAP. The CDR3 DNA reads TGTGCTAGCGTACCAGGGGCCCGCGGAAACACCATATATTTT. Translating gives CASVPGARGNTIYF.

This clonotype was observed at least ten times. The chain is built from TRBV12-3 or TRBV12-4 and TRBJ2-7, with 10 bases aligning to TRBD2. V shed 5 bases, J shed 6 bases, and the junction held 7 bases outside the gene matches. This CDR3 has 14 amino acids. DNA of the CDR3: TGTGCCAGCAGTGAAGCGGGGGGGCCCGGCGAGCAGTACTTC. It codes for CASSEAGGPGEQYF.

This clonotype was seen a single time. CDR3 coding DNA: TGTGCCAGCAGCTTAGCCTTCTTCGGCGAGCAGTACTTC. Translating gives CASSLAFFGEQYF. J is TRBJ2-7 and V is TRBV11-1; D gene ambiguous. The CDR3 is 13 amino acids. With 0 bases removed from V and 6 bases from J, the gap between germline ends came to 9 bases. Germline assignment: CDR1 SGHAT and CDR2 FQDESV (reference sequence).

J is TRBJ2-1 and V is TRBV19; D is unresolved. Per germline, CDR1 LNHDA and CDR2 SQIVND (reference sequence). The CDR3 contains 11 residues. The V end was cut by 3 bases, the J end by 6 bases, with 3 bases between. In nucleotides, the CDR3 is TGTGCCAGTAGTATGCTCAATGAGCAGTTCTTC. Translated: CASSMLNEQFF.

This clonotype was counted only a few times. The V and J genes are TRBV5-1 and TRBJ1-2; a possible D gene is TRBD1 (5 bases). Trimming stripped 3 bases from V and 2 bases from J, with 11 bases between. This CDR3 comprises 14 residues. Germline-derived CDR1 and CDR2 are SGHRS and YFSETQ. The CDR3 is CASSWGPANYGYTF. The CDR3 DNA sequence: TGCGCCAGCAGCTGGGGACCGGCAAACTATGGCTACACCTTC.

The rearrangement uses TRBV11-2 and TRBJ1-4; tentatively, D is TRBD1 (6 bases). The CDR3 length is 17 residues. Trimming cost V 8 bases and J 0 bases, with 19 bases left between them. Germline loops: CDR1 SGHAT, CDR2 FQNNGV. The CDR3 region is CASRGYGTFATNEKLFF. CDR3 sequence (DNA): TGTGCCAGCCGCGGATACGGGACATTTGCAACTAATGAAAAACTGTTTTTT. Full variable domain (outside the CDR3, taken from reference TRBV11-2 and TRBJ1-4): EAGVAQSPRYKIIEKRQSVAFWCNPISGHATLYWYQQILGQGPKLLIQFQNNGVVDDSQLPKDRFSAERLKGVDSTLKIQPAKLEDSAVYLCASRGYGTFATNEKLFFGSGTQLSVL.

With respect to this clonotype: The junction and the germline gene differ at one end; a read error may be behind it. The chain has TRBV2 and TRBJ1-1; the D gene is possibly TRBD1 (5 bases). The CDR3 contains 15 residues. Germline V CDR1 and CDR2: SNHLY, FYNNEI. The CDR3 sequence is CVSSRTGTVILEAFF. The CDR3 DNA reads TGTGTCAGCAGCCGCACCGGGACCGTAATCCTGGAAGCTTTCTTT. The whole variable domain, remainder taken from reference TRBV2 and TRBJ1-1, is EPEVTQTPSHQVTQMGQEVILRCVPISNHLYFYWYRQILGQKVEFLVSFYNNEISEKSEIFDDQFSVERPDGSNFTLKIRSTKLEDSAMYFCVSSRTGTVILEAFFGQGTRLTVV.

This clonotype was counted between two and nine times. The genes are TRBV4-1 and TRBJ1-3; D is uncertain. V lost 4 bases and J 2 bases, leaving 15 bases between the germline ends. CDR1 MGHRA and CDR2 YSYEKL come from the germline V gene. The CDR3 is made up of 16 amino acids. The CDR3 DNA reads TGCGCCAGCAGCCCTATTTGGCGAGTAGCTGGAAACACCATATATTTT. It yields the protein CASSPIWRVAGNTIYF.

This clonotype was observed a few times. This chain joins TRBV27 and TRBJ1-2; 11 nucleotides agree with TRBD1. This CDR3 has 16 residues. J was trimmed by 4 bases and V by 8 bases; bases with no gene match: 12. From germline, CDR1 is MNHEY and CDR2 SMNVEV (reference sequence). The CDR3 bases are TGTGCCAGCCACCAAACCGGACAGGGGGCGCGCTATGGCTACACCTTC. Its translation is CASHQTGQGARYGYTF.

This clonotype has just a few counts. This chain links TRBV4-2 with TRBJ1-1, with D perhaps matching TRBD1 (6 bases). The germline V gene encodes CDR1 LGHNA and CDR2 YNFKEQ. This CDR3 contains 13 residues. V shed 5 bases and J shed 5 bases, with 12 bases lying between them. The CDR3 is CASSKNQGTEAFF. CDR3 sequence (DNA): TGTGCCAGCAGCAAAAACCAGGGGACTGAAGCTTTCTTT.

CDR3 in DNA: TGTGCCAGCAGTTTCCACAAGGCGAACACTGAAGCTTTCTTT. It is translated as CASSFHKANTEAFF. The chain couples TRBV6-1 to TRBJ1-1; no definite D call. The CDR3 has 14 amino acids. Germline values: CDR1 MNHNS, CDR2 SASEGT. V was clipped by 5 bases and J by 1 base, with 11 bases between them.

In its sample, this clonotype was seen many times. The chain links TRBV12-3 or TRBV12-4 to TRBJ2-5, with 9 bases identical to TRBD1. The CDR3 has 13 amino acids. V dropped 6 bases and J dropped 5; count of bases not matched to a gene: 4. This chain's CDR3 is CASRTGGRETQYF. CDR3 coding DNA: TGTGCCAGCAGGACAGGGGGGCGGGAGACCCAGTACTTC.

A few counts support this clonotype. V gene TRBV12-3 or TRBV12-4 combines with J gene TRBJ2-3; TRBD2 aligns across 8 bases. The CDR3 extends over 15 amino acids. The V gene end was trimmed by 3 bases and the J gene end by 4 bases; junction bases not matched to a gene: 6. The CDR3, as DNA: TGTGCCAGCAGTTTTAGTGGACTAGCACCAGATACGCAGTATTTT. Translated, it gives CASSFSGLAPDTQYF.

In DNA, the CDR3 is TGTGCCAGCAGCTCGGTGGGGATCCCCTCCTACGAGCAGTACTTC. It yields the protein CASSSVGIPSYEQYF. The chain carries TRBV11-3 and TRBJ2-7; D gene ambiguous. Per the germline V gene, CDR1 is SGHNT and CDR2 is YENEEA. Between the trimmed V and J ends, which lost 4 bases and 0 bases, there was a span of 13 bases. The CDR3 sequence is 15 residues long.

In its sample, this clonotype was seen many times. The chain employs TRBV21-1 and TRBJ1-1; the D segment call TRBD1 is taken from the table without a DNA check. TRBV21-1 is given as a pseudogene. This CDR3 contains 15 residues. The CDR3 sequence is CASNKQGAMNTEAFF. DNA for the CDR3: TGTGCCAGCAACAAACAGGGGGCCATGAACACTGAAGCTTTCTTT.